The TCR beta chain under discussion was sequenced for a study of CD8 T cells in Susac syndrome. Study findings and constraints: As acknowledged by the study, its TCR sequencing and HLA analysis included a relatively small number of individuals.

Germline V gene lookup returns CDR1 DFQATT and CDR2 SNEGSKA (reference sequence). The CDR3 has 15 residues. Deletions cut 0 bases from V and 5 bases from J, with 16 bases between. Comment on this clonotype: What it binds is not known.

cDNA came from about 0.5 to 1 ug RNA primed by random hexamers. By means of immunoSEQ multiplex PCR, TCR beta CDR3 spanning 54 Vbeta and 13 Jbeta underwent amplification. TCRdb analysed the immunoSEQ multiplex PCR reads with MiXCR anew, one entry per CDR3 protein. Altogether about 300,000 distinct CDR3 sequences are present, about nine tenths being singletons, with the ten largest covering 0.18%. Sequencing of TCR beta drew on CD8+ and CD4+ T cells from blood. Each multiple sclerosis control was a treatment-naive patient with relapsing-remitting disease that was either stable or active. The clonotype comes from a human donor with multiple sclerosis. The sample comprised CD8+ T cells from PBMCs. J is TRBJ1-1 and V is TRBV20-1; D gene unclear. The DNA of the CDR3 is TGCAGTGCTAGAGATCTTCCGTCAGGAGATACTGAAGCTTTCTTT. Amino acid sequence: CSARDLPSGDTEAFF.